This T cell receptor beta chain was sequenced during a study of blood T cell repertoires in COVID-19 (dated by TCRdb to the early 2020s). In terms of the full investigation: The collaborator samples originated in the United States, Italy and Spain and spanned the acute and convalescent phases of COVID-19. The prospective study material was composed of cDNA or gDNA derived from T cells, B-cell-depleted T cells, or PBMCs. Subjects who had been exposed to COVID-19, were actively infected with it, or had recovered from it provided the deeply sampled blood TCRbeta repertoires that made up the dataset. The repertoires were made available in a free public database intended to serve as a resource for research on the immune response to SARS-CoV-2. Samples came from the ongoing ImmuneRACE study (first 160 participants) plus 1,254 subjects from 6 global collaborators. Sample metadata almost always included a de-identified subject ID, COVID-19 status, age in years and sex. Where HLA class I and class II types were available, the types were taken from metadata supplied by the sample provider, not from assay-based typing. The full study reports these points: Clinical and demographic metadata were provided uncurated, with the amount varying by source and participant.

V is pruned by 0 bases and J by 1 base, leaving 2 bases of the junction without a gene match. There are 15 amino acids in the CDR3, from cysteine to phenylalanine inclusive. CDR3 DNA is the only sequence kept; it has 45 bases, read in frame from the first base. CDR1 and CDR2, per the germline V gene, are LGHNA and YNFKEQ. Collaborating institutions collected whole blood in K2EDTA tubes following their own protocols. Collaborator samples were shipped for TCRbeta analysis as frozen whole blood, isolated PBMCs, or DNA extracted from either sample type. The immunoSEQ Assay, a bias-controlled multiplex PCR, was used to amplify TCRbeta CDR3 regions from genomic DNA. Processing in the source paper ran as follows. Nucleated cell counts per sample were estimated from amplification of reference gene primers within the assay. To quantify the absolute abundance of each unique TCRbeta CDR3 rearrangement, sequence reads were collapsed and filtered. For each sample, productive Simpson clonality was calculated as the square root of Simpson's diversity index across productive rearrangements. TCRdb's version of the immuneACCESS table is confined to in-frame rearrangements and falls short of the full clone set. An unresolved V gene accounts for under half of the shortfall where checked; the remainder is of unknown origin. The DNA was the basis for D and trimming; V, J and clone size are from that table. This sample gives about 81,000 clones in total; around 91% of them show up just once. About 12% of the sample comes from the top ten.

Turning to this clone: The antigen this receptor binds is unknown. No much larger clone exists at a distance of one base, and base qualities are not known.

The TCR originated in a man in his 70s with active or convalescent COVID-19. The chain uses TRBV4-2 and TRBJ1-1, with 7 middle bases fitting TRBD1. Sequencing was done on a sample of peripheral blood. The CDR3 reads as follows: CASSQDYRGNTEAFF. The DNA sequence is as follows: TGTGCCAGCAGCCAAGATTACAGGGGGAACACTGAAGCTTTCTTT.